The 32 T cell receptor beta chains given below trace back to one sample, sequenced in a study of T-cell memory formation after mild COVID-19. TCRdb itself ran the 5' RACE reads through MiXCR, one entry per CDR3 protein. Of hundreds of thousands of distinct CDR3 sequences listed, approximately 15% are singletons. The sample was PBMCs or a T cell subset sorted from them (not recorded which). Receptor source: an adult woman who had mild COVID-19 (a few samples of this study predate the infection). Cell type and time point are not known.

This clonotype has a count of ten or more. The chain combines TRBV7-9 with TRBJ2-1; 14 bases match TRBD2. Unmatched junction bases numbered 0, after V lost 3 bases and J lost 5 bases. Per germline, CDR1 SEHNR and CDR2 FQNEAQ (reference sequence). The CDR3 sequence is 15 residues long. This CDR3 is CASSLGLAGDNEQFF. Written as DNA, the CDR3 is TGTGCCAGCAGCTTGGGACTAGCGGGAGACAATGAGCAGTTCTTC.

This rearrangement joins TRBV5-1 to TRBJ1-1; D is unclear. Germline CDR1 SGHRS, CDR2 YFSETQ. The V end was cut by 7 bases, the J end by 0 bases, with 16 bases between. This CDR3 has 15 amino acids. CDR3 sequence: CASGMDGVVNTEAFF. The CDR3 region has the DNA TGCGCCAGCGGTATGGACGGAGTCGTGAACACTGAAGCTTTCTTT.

The V call is TRBV7-8, the J call TRBJ2-1; 11 bases are a match to TRBD1. In germline, CDR1 is SGHVS, CDR2 FQNEAQ. V was clipped by 5 bases and J by 3 bases; unmatched bases: 6. The CDR3 extends over 16 amino acids. The CDR3 nucleotides read TGTGCCAGCAGCGGAGGACAGGGGGCAGTCTACAATGAGCAGTTCTTC. Its translation: CASSGGQGAVYNEQFF.

This clonotype was seen only a few times. V gene TRBV4-1 combines with J gene TRBJ1-1; D call uncertain. Trimming shortened V by 0 bases and J by 3 bases, and 5 bases separated the two germline ends. CDR1 is MGHRA and CDR2 is YSYEKL in the germline V gene. The CDR3 is 13 amino acids. The CDR3 loop is CASSQDLDTEAFF. CDR3 DNA: TGCGCCAGCAGCCAAGATTTGGACACTGAAGCTTTCTTT.

This chain links TRBV5-5 with TRBJ2-7; 10 bases map to TRBD1. Germline V gene lookup returns CDR1 SGHKS and CDR2 YYEKEE (reference sequence). CDR3 length: 15 residues. With V trimmed by 2 bases and J by 5 bases, 7 bases remained unmatched. The CDR3 coding sequence is TGTGCCAGCAGCTTCGGGGCGGGACAGGGGAACGAGCAGTACTTC. The encoded protein is CASSFGAGQGNEQYF.

The chain is built from TRBV11-1 and TRBJ2-7; 11 bases line up with TRBD2. This CDR3 has 15 amino acids. V shed 5 bases, J shed 3 bases, and the junction held 6 bases outside the gene matches. In germline, CDR1 is SGHAT, CDR2 FQDESV (reference sequence). CDR3 nucleotides: TGTGCCAGCAGCCTACTAGCGGGAGCAGGCTACGAGCAGTACTTC. Its translation is CASSLLAGAGYEQYF.

The J gene is TRBJ2-1, the V gene TRBV7-9; D is uncertain. Trimming stripped 5 bases from V and 14 bases from J, with 13 bases between. The CDR3 runs to 11 residues. Germline values: CDR1 SEHNR, CDR2 FQNEAQ (reference sequence). Here the CDR3 reads CASSQGLLKFF. The CDR3 bases are TGTGCCAGCAGCCAAGGCCTGTTAAAGTTCTTC.

This clonotype was found a few times. The chain recombines TRBV2 with TRBJ2-7; D ambiguous. V gave up 5 bases and J gave up 9 bases, with 11 bases separating them. The CDR3 is 11 residues long. The germline V gene has CDR1 SNHLY and CDR2 FYNNEI. The CDR3: CASSPLKPQYF. CDR3 in DNA: TGTGCCAGCAGTCCTCTAAAACCGCAGTACTTC.

In this sample, this clonotype turned up a few times. The V call is TRBV6-5, the J call TRBJ1-1; D is undetermined. Germline values: CDR1 MNHEY, CDR2 SVGAGI. The CDR3 covers 17 residues. Trimming took off 4 bases at V and 0 bases at J, with 18 bases between the two ends. The CDR3 DNA follows: TGTGCCAGCAGTTCCCACTCCCAAGGGCCCATGAACACTGAAGCTTTCTTT. As protein: CASSSHSQGPMNTEAFF.

This clonotype has just a few counts. The chain links TRBV12-3 or TRBV12-4 to TRBJ1-6; D remains unclear. With 5 bases removed from V and 13 bases from J, the gap between germline ends came to 18 bases. The CDR3 has 14 residues. CDR3 sequence: CASSGPAESGPLHF. The CDR3 region has the DNA TGTGCCAGCAGTGGACCGGCTGAGTCGGGTCCCCTCCACTTT.

Only a few counts were recorded for this clonotype. The chain couples TRBV29-1 to TRBJ2-1; D is perhaps TRBD1 (7 bases). Germline CDR1 and CDR2: SQVTM and ANQGSEA. V was pared by 5 bases and J by 8 bases, with 22 bases between. This CDR3 spans 15 amino acids. The CDR3, as DNA: TGCAGCGTTTACCTGGGGGGCAGGGGGATCTATGAGCAGTTCTTC. Translation gives CSVYLGGRGIYEQFF.

This clonotype has a handful of counts. The chain carries TRBV4-3 and TRBJ2-1; tentatively, D is TRBD2 (6 bases). V was shortened by 1 base and J by 6 bases, with 16 bases between the two germline ends. The CDR3 extends over 16 amino acids. Germline CDR1 is LGHNA and CDR2 is YSLEER. CDR3 nucleotides: TGCGCCAGCAGCCAAGGTCCGGCCGGGACTTTCAATGAGCAGTTCTTC. It is translated as CASSQGPAGTFNEQFF.

This sequence joins TRBV20-1 and TRBJ1-1, with TRBD1 identical over 7 bases. CDR1 and CDR2 from the germline V gene are DFQATT and SNEGSKA (reference sequence). The ends lost 3 bases at V and 1 base at J; junction bases unmatched: 11. The CDR3 loop spans 16 amino acids. DNA of the CDR3: TGCAGTGCTAGGGCGTATCTTACAGGGGAGAACACTGAAGCTTTCTTT. As protein: CSARAYLTGENTEAFF.

This clonotype occurred a few times. The chain employs TRBV5-1 and TRBJ2-1; tentatively, D is TRBD1 or TRBD2 (5 bases each). V dropped 7 bases and J dropped 2 bases, with 22 bases sitting between them. Germline CDR1 is SGHRS and CDR2 is YFSETQ. The CDR3 extends over 17 amino acids. CDR3 in amino acids: CASGVGPPSQTYNEQFF. In DNA, the CDR3 is TGCGCCAGCGGGGTGGGACCCCCGTCCCAAACCTACAATGAGCAGTTCTTC.

This clonotype was observed a few times. The gene calls are TRBV29-1 and TRBJ1-1; 7 bases match TRBD1. The CDR3 runs 11 residues. The germline CDR1 and CDR2 sequences are SQVTM and ANQGSEA. The trim removed 1 base at V and 8 bases at J, leaving 1 base unmatched. The CDR3 loop is CSVEADREAFF. The CDR3, as DNA: TGCAGCGTTGAAGCGGACAGGGAAGCTTTCTTT.

This clonotype was detected only a few times. The V and J genes are TRBV15 and TRBJ1-2; no firm D call. CDR3 size: 13 residues. V lost 8 bases, J lost 0 bases, and 10 bases lay in between. Germline CDR1 LNHNV, CDR2 YYDKDF (reference sequence). The CDR3 nucleotides read TGTGCCACCGGGATCCGAGCTAACTATGGCTACACCTTC. Amino acids: CATGIRANYGYTF.

This clonotype was picked up a small number of times. The rearrangement uses TRBV3-1 and TRBJ2-1; no reliable D call. The CDR3 is made up of 15 amino acids. Germline V CDR1 and CDR2: LGHDT, YNNKEL (reference sequence). V lost 4 bases to trimming and J lost 0 bases, with 10 bases between them. This chain's CDR3 is CASSLRLDSYNEQFF. The CDR3 DNA reads as TGTGCCAGCAGCCTCCGCTTGGACTCCTACAATGAGCAGTTCTTC.

This clonotype has more than one count but fewer than ten. J is TRBJ1-4 and V is TRBV9; tentative D call: TRBD1 (5 bases). The CDR3 is 14 residues long. CDR1 and CDR2 (germline): SGDLS, YYNGEE. V lost 1 base and J lost 5, with 9 bases in between. The DNA for the CDR3 is TGTGCCAGCAGCGTACAGGGTGTAAATGAAAAACTGTTTTTT. Protein sequence: CASSVQGVNEKLFF.

J is TRBJ2-7 and V is TRBV19; the match to TRBD2 covers 10 bases. The CDR3 consists of 18 residues. Germline assignment: CDR1 LNHDA and CDR2 SQIVND (reference sequence). With 5 bases clipped from V and 2 bases from J, the junction kept 15 bases outside the gene matches. CDR3 sequence: CASSVAVGLAGETYEQYF. In nucleotides, the CDR3 is TGTGCCAGTAGTGTCGCAGTCGGGCTAGCGGGAGAAACCTACGAGCAGTACTTC.

This clonotype has a handful of counts. V is TRBV4-2 and J is TRBJ2-3; D is perhaps TRBD1 (5 bases). The length of the CDR3 is 13 residues. The V gene's germline CDR1 is LGHNA and CDR2 YNFKEQ. The ends were cut back, 0 bases at V and 4 bases at J, with 5 bases in the middle. In nucleotides, the CDR3 is TGTGCCAGCAGCCAAGAAGGGGCAGATACGCAGTATTTT. Translated: CASSQEGADTQYF.

This clonotype was counted a few times. The rearrangement joins TRBV29-1 to TRBJ2-3; the match to TRBD2 covers 8 bases. From germline, CDR1 is SQVTM and CDR2 ANQGSEA. V shed 6 bases and J 2 bases; nucleotides not matched to a gene: 7. The CDR3 consists of 14 residues. The CDR3 sequence: CSVAAGGLTDTQYF. As DNA, the CDR3 is TGCAGCGTGGCCGCGGGAGGACTCACAGATACGCAGTATTTT.

The chain carries TRBV7-9 and TRBJ1-1; D remains ambiguous. The CDR3 is 16 amino acids. V was pared by 0 bases and J by 1 base, with 12 bases between. Germline V gene data show CDR1 as SEHNR and CDR2 as FQNEAQ (reference sequence). CDR3 loop: CASSLAVSGGNTEAFF. The CDR3 nucleotides read TGTGCCAGCAGCTTAGCGGTTTCGGGAGGGAACACTGAAGCTTTCTTT.

In its sample, this clonotype was seen many times. The chain is built from TRBV7-2 and TRBJ2-1, with 11 bases identical to TRBD2. CDR3 length equals 15 residues. Germline lookup yields CDR1 SGHTA and CDR2 FQGNSA. Trimming took 2 bases from V and 7 from J; bases not matched to a gene: 4. The CDR3: CASSLSSGGRNEQFF. CDR3 DNA: TGTGCCAGCAGCTTATCTAGCGGGGGGAGAAATGAGCAGTTCTTC. Complete variable domain (other parts from reference TRBV7-2 and TRBJ2-1): GAGVSQSPSNKVTEKGKDVELRCDPISGHTALYWYRQSLGQGLEFLIYFQGNSAPDKSGLPSDRFSAERTGGSVSTLTIQRTQQEDSAVYLCASSLSSGGRNEQFFGPGTRLTVL.

This clonotype was counted only a few times. The V gene is TRBV7-2, the J gene TRBJ2-5, with D possibly TRBD2 on 6 matching bases. Between the trimmed V and J ends, which lost 3 bases and 5 bases, there was a span of 16 bases. The germline gives CDR1 SGHTA, CDR2 FQGNSA. The CDR3 is made up of 15 amino acids. The CDR3 DNA follows: TGTGCCAGCAGCTTGTCGGCGGGAAGCAAGGAGACCCAGTACTTC. Residues: CASSLSAGSKETQYF.

This clonotype was seen a few times. The rearrangement uses TRBV6-1 and TRBJ1-5, with TRBD1 identical over 10 bases. J was trimmed by 3 bases and V by 4 bases; bases with no gene match: 3. Germline CDR1 MNHNS, CDR2 SASEGT. The length of the CDR3 is 15 residues. CDR3 residues: CASSAGQGDNQPQHF. CDR3 nucleotides: TGTGCCAGCAGTGCCGGACAGGGGGACAATCAGCCCCAGCATTTT.

CDR3 bases: TGTGCCAGCAGTTTAGGGCCGCGGGGGTCGAATACGGAGCAGTACTTC. Residues: CASSLGPRGSNTEQYF. The V gene is TRBV12-3 or TRBV12-4, the J gene TRBJ2-7; 7 positions agree with TRBD2. The CDR3 has 16 amino acids. With V trimmed by 1 base and J by 7 bases, 13 bases remained unmatched.

The V and J genes are TRBV11-3 and TRBJ2-2, with 7 bases aligning to TRBD1. CDR1 is SGHNT and CDR2 is YENEEA in the germline V gene. The CDR3 spans 16 residues. V shed 2 bases and J 2 bases; nucleotides not matched to a gene: 5. The CDR3 DNA is TGTGCCAGCAGCTTATTGAGAGGGGGCAACACCGGGGAGCTGTTTTTT. Its translation is CASSLLRGGNTGELFF.

CDR3 protein: CASAAMAVSNTDTQYF. CDR3 coding DNA: TGCGCCAGCGCCGCGATGGCGGTCTCAAACACAGATACGCAGTATTTT. The rearrangement links TRBV5-1 to TRBJ2-3, with D unclear. The CDR3 runs to 16 residues. Per germline, CDR1 SGHRS and CDR2 YFSETQ. V lost 7 bases to trimming and J lost 2 bases, with 20 bases between them.

This clonotype was seen only a few times. CDR3 sequence: CSVYGGRGQFYEQYF. The DNA for the CDR3 is TGCAGCGTCTATGGGGGCAGGGGTCAATTCTACGAGCAGTACTTC. This chain uses TRBV29-1 with TRBJ2-7; D perhaps matches TRBD1 (6 bases). The CDR3 contains 15 residues. Trimming stripped 6 bases from V and 3 bases from J, with 21 bases between. Per the germline V gene, CDR1 is SQVTM and CDR2 is ANQGSEA.

The rearrangement joins TRBV14 to TRBJ2-7; 8 nucleotides line up with TRBD1. Germline loops: CDR1 SGHDN, CDR2 FVKESK. Losses at the gene ends were 2 bases for V and 3 bases for J; bases not matched to a gene: 6. The length of the CDR3 is 15 residues. CDR3: CASSQLDRVNYEQYF. CDR3 nucleotide sequence: TGTGCCAGCAGCCAACTGGACAGGGTGAACTACGAGCAGTACTTC. The variable domain in full, with the rest retrieved from reference TRBV14 and TRBJ2-7, is EAGVTQFPSHSVIEKGQTVTLRCDPISGHDNLYWYRRVMGKEIKFLLHFVKESKQDESGMPNNRFLAERTGGTYSTLKVQPAELEDSGVYFCASSQLDRVNYEQYFGPGTRLTVT.

The V gene is TRBV12-3 or TRBV12-4, the J gene TRBJ1-4; 10 nucleotides match TRBD1. V shed 5 bases, J shed 6 bases, and the junction held 6 bases outside the gene matches. The CDR3 runs 15 residues. The CDR3 nucleotides are TGTGCCAGCAGTCGACAGGGGGCCCTACATGAAAAACTGTTTTTT. Protein: CASSRQGALHEKLFF.

V usage is TRBV18 and J usage is TRBJ1-1; no clear D gene. Germline CDR1 KGHSH, CDR2 LQKENI. V was trimmed by 1 base and J by 3 bases, leaving 6 bases between them. The CDR3 totals 13 residues. CDR3 residues: CASSPHPDTEAFF. The CDR3 region has the DNA TGTGCCAGCTCACCACATCCGGACACTGAAGCTTTCTTT.